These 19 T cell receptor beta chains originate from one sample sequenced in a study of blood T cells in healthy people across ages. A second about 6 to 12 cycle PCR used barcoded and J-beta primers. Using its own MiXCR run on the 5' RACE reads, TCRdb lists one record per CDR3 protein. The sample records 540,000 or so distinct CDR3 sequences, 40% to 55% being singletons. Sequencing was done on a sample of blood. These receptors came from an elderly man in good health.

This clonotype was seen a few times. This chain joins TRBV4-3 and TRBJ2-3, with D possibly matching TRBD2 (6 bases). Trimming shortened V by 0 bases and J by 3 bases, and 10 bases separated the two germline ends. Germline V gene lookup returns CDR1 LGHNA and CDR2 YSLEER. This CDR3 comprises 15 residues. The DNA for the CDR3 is TGCGCCAGCAGCCAAGAACCGGGAGTAACAGATACGCAGTATTTT. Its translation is CASSQEPGVTDTQYF.

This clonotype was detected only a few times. CDR3 coding DNA: TGTGCCACCAGCGAACCGGGACTAGCTTCAGATACGCAGTATTTT. This gives the protein CATSEPGLASDTQYF. The rearrangement joins TRBV24-1 to TRBJ2-3; 9 bases align to TRBD2. The CDR3 loop spans 15 amino acids. The J segment lost 4 bases and the V segment lost 7 bases, leaving 8 bases of the junction unmatched. Germline loops: CDR1 KGHDR, CDR2 SFDVKD.

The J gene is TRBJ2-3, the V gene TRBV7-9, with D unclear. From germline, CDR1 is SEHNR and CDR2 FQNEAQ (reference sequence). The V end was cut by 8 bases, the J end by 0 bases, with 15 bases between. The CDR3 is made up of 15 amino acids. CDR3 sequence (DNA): TGTGCCAGCTGGCCTCCGGCTTCTAGCACAGATACGCAGTATTTT. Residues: CASWPPASSTDTQYF.

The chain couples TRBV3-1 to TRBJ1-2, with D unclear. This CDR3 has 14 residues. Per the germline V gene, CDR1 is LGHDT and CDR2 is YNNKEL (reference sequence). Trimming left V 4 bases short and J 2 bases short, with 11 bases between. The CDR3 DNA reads TGTGCCAGCAGCCGGGTGGGTCCGAACTATGGCTACACCTTC. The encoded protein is CASSRVGPNYGYTF.

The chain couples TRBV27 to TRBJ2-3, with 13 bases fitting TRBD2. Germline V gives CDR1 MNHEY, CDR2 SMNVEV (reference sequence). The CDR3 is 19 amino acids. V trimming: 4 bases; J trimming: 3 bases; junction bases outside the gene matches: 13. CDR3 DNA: TGTGCCAGCAGTTCAACGACTAGCGGGAGGTTTGTTGAGACAGATACGCAGTATTTT. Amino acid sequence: CASSSTTSGRFVETDTQYF.

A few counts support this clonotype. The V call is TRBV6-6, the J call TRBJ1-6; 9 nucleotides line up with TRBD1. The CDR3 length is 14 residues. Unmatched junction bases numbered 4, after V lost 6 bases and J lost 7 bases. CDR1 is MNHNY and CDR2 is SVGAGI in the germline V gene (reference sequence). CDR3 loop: CASRGQGGNSPLHF. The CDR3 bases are TGTGCCAGCAGGGGACAGGGTGGGAATTCACCCCTCCACTTT.

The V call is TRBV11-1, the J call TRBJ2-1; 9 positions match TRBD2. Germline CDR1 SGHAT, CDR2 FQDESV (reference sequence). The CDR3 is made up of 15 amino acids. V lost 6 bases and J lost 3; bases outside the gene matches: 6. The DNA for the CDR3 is TGTGCCAGCAGAGTTAGCGGGGGAATCTACAATGAGCAGTTCTTC. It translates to CASRVSGGIYNEQFF.

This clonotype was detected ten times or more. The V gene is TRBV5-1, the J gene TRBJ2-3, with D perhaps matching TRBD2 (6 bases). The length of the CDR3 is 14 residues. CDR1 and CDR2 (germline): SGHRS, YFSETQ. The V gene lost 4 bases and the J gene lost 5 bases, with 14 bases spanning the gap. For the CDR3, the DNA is TGCGCCAGCAGCACACGGGAGTTACAAGATACGCAGTATTTT. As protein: CASSTRELQDTQYF.

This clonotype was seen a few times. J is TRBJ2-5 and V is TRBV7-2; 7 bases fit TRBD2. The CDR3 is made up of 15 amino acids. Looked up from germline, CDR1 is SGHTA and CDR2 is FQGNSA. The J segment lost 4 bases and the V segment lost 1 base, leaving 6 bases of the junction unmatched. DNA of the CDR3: TGTGCCAGCAGCTTAGACGCAGGGAGGGGAGAGACCCAGTACTTC. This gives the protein CASSLDAGRGETQYF.

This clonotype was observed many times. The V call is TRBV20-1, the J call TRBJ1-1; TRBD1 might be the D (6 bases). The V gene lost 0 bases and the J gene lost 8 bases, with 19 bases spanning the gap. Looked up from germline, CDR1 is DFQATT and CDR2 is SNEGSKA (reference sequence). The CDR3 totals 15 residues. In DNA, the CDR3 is TGCAGTGCTAGAGACCGAGGACAGTTTAGCGCAGAAGCTTTCTTT. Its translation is CSARDRGQFSAEAFF.

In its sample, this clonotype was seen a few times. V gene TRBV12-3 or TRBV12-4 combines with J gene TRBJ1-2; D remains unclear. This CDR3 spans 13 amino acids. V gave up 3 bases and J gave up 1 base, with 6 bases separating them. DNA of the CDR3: TGTGCCAGCAGTTTGTGGGGTAACTATGGCTACACCTTC. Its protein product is CASSLWGNYGYTF.

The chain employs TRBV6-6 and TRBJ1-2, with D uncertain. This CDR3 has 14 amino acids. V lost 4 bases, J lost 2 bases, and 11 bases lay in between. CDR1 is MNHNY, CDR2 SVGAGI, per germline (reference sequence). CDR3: CASSLAEFNYGYTF. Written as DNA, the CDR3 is TGTGCCAGCAGTTTGGCTGAATTCAACTATGGCTACACCTTC.

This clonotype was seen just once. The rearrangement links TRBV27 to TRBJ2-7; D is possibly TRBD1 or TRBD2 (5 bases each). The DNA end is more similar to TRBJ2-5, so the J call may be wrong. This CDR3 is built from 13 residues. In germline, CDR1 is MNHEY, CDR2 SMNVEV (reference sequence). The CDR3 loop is CASSLRGAKTQYF. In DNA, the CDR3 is TGTGCCAGCAGTTTAAGAGGGGCCAAGACCCAGTACTTC.

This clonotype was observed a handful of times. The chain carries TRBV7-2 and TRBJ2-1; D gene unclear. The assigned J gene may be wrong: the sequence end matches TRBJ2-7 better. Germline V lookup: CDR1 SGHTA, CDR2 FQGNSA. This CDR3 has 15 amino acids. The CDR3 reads CASSLVGPAYNEQYF. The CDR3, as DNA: TGTGCCAGCAGCTTAGTCGGCCCAGCCTACAATGAGCAGTACTTC.

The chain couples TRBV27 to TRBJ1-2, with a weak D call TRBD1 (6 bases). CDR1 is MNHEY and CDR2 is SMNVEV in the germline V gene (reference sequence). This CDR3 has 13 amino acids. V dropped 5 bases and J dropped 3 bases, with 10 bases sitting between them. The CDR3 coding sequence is TGTGCCAGCAGTACCCGACAGGACTATGGCTACACCTTC. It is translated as CASSTRQDYGYTF.

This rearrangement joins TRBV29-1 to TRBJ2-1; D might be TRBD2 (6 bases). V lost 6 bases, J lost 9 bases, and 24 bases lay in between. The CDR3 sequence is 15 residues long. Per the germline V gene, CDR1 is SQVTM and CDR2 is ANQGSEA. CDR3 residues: CSVAFLGLGVGEQFF. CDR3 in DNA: TGCAGCGTGGCTTTTCTGGGACTTGGGGTGGGTGAGCAGTTCTTC.

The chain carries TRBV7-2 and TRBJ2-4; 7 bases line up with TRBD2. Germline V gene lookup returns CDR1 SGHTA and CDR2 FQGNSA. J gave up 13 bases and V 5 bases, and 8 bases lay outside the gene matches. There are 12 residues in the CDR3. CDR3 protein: CASSRTSGEQYF. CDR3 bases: TGTGCCAGCAGCCGGACGAGCGGGGAGCAGTACTTC.

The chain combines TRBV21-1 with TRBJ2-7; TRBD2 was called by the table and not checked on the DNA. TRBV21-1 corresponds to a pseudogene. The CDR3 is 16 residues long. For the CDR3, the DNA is TGTGCCAGCGTTCGGGTTACTAGCGGGAACTCCTACGAGCAGTACTTC. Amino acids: CASVRVTSGNSYEQYF.

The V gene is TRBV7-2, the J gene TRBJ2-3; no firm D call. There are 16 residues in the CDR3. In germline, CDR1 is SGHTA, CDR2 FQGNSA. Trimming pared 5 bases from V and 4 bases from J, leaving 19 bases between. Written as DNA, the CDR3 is TGTGCCAGCAGCCAACAAAATACGCTCCGCTCAGATACGCAGTATTTT. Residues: CASSQQNTLRSDTQYF. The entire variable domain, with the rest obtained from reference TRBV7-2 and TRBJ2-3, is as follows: GAGVSQSPSNKVTEKGKDVELRCDPISGHTALYWYRQSLGQGLEFLIYFQGNSAPDKSGLPSDRFSAERTGGSVSTLTIQRTQQEDSAVYLCASSQQNTLRSDTQYFGPGTRLTVL.